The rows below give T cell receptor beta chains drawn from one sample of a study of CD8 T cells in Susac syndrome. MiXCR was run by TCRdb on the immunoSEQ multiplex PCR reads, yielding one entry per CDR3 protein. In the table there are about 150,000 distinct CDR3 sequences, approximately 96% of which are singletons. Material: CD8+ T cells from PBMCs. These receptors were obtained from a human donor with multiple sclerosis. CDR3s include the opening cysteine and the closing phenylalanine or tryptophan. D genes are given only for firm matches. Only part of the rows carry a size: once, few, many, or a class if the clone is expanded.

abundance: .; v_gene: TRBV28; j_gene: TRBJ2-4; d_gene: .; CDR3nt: TGTGCCAGCAGTTTAATGGGGAGTAGCAAAAACATTCAGTACTTC; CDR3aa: CASSLMGSSKNIQYF
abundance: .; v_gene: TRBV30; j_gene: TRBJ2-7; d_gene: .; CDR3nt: TGTGCCTGGAGTGTACAGGTCTACGAGCAGTACTTC; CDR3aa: CAWSVQVYEQYF
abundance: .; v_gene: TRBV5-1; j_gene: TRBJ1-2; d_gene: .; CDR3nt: TGCGCCAGCAGCTTGGAAGTGGGTGGCTACACCTTC; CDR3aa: CASSLEVGGYTF
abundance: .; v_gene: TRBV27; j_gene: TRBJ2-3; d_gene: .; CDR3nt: TGTGCCAGCACCCCCTCACCCGGACATCTAAGCACAGATACGCAGTATTTT; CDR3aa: CASTPSPGHLSTDTQYF
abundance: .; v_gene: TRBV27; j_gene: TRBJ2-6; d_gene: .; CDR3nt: TGTGCCAGCAGTTTGGGGGGCCTAGGGGCCAACGTCCTGACTTTC; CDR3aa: CASSLGGLGANVLTF
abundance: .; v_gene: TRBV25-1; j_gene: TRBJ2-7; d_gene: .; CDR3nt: TGTGCCAGCAGTACGGGCAGGGGCCCGGCGGAGGACGAGCAGTACTTC; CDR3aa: CASSTGRGPAEDEQYF
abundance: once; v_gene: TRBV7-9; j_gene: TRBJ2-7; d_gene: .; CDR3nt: TGTGCCAGCAGCCCCCCCGACTGGGACGAGCAGTACTTC; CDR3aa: CASSPPDWDEQYF
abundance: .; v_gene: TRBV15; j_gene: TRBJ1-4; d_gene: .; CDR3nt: TGTGCCACTTCCCCACTAGGAGATGAAAAACTGTTTTTT; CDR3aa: CATSPLGDEKLFF
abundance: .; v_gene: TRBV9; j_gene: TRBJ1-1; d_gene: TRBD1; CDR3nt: TGTGCCAGCAGCGTAGGACAGGGACGTGGCACTGAAGCTTTCTTT; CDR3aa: CASSVGQGRGTEAFF
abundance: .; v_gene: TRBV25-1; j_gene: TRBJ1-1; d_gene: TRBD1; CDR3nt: TGTGCCAGCAGATCAGGGGGCGGTCTGAACACTGAAGCTTTCTTT; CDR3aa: CASRSGGGLNTEAFF
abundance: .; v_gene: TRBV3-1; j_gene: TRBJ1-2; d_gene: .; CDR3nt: TGTGCCAGCAGCACATACTACTTCTATGGCTACACCTTC; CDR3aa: CASSTYYFYGYTF
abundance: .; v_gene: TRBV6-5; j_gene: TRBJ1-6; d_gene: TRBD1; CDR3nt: TGTGCCAGCAGTTACTCGGCGGGACAGGGTGGTTCACCCCTCCACTTT; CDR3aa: CASSYSAGQGGSPLHF
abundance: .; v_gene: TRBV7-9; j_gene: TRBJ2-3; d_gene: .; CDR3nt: TGTGCCAGCAGCCCACGGGCTAGCACAGATACGCAGTATTTT; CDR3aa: CASSPRASTDTQYF
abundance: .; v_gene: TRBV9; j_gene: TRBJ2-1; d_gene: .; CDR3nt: TGTGCCAGCAGCCCCGGAAACAATGAGCAGTTCTTC; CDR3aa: CASSPGNNEQFF
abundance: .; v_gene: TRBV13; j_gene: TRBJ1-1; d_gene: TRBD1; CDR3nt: TGTGCCAGCAGGGACCGACAGGGTATGAACACTGAAGCTTTCTTT; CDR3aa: CASRDRQGMNTEAFF
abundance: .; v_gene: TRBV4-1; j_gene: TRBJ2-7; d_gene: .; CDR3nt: TGCGCCAGCAGCCATGGGGGGTTACCCTCCTACGAGCAGTACTTC; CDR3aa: CASSHGGLPSYEQYF
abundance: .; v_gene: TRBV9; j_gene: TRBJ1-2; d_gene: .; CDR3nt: TGTGCCAGCAGCGTAGCAAACCGTGGCTATGGCTACACCTTC; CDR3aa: CASSVANRGYGYTF
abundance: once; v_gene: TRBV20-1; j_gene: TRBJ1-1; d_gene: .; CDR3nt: TGCAGTGCTAGTCATCCGAGGGGGGCGGGGAACACTGAAGCTTTCTTT; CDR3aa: CSASHPRGAGNTEAFF
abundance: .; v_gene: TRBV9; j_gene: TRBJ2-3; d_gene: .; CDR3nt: TGTGCCAGCGGGGGCAAGGCGCAGTATTTT; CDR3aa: CASGGKAQYF
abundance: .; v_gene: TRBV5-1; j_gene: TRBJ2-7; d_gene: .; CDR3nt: TGCGCCAGCAGCCCTGGACGGGACGAGCAGTACTTC; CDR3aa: CASSPGRDEQYF
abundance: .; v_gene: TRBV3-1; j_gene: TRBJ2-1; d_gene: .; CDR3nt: TGTGCCAGCAGCCCGGGCGGCCAGAGCTCCTACAATGAGCAGTTCTTC; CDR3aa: CASSPGGQSSYNEQFF
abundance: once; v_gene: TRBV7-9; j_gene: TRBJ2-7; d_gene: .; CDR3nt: TGTGCCAGCAGCCGGACGGAGATCTCCTACGAGCAGTACTTC; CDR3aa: CASSRTEISYEQYF
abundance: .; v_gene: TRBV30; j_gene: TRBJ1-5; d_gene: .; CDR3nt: TGTGCCTTGGGCATCAGGGGAGGATATCAGCCCCAGCATTTT; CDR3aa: CALGIRGGYQPQHF
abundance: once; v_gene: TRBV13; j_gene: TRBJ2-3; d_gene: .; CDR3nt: TGTGCCAGCAGTAGCCGGGACTTCCTCCTTCATACGCAGTATTTT; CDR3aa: CASSSRDFLLHTQYF
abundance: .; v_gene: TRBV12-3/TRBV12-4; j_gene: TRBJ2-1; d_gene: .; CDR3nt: TGTGCCAGCACCCCAGGGGGGATACAGTTCTTC; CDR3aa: CASTPGGIQFF
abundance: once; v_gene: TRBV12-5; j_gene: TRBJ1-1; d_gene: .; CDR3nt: TGTGCTAGTGGTTTATTCTGGACAGAGAACACTGAAGCTTTCTTT; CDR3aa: CASGLFWTENTEAFF
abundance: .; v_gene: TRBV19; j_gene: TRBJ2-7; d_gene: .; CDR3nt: TGTGCCAGTAGTCTCCAGGGGTTCGGCGAGCAGTACTTC; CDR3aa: CASSLQGFGEQYF
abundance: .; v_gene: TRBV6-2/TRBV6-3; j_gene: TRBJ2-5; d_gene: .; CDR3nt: TGTGCCAGCAGTTACAAGTGGTCAGAGACCCAGTACTTC; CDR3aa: CASSYKWSETQYF
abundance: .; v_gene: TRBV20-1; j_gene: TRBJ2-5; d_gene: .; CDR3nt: TGCAGTGCTAGAAGATTAAGGGCTCGCGACGGGGAGACCCAGTACTTC; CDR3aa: CSARRLRARDGETQYF
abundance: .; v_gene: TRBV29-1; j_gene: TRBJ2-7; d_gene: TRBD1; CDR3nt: TGCAGCGTAAGACAGGGACCATCCTACGAGCAGTACTTC; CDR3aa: CSVRQGPSYEQYF
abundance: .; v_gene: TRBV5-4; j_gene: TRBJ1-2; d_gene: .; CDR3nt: TGTGCCAGCAGCTCCTGGCAGGGTGAAAACTATGGCTACACCTTC; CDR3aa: CASSSWQGENYGYTF
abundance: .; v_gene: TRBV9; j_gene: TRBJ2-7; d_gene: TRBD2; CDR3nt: TGTGCCAGCAGCGTAGGGGGAGGGCCCGAGCAGTACTTC; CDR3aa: CASSVGGGPEQYF
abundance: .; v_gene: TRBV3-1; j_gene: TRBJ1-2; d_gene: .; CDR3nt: TGTGCCACCAAGAACAGGGTCGGCTACACCTTC; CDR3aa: CATKNRVGYTF
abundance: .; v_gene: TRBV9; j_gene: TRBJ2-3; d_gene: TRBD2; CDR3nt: TGTGCCAGCAGCGTTTTGGCGGGGGGCAGCACAGATACGCAGTATTTT; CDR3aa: CASSVLAGGSTDTQYF
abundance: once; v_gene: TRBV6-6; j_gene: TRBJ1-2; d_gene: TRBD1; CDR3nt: TGTGCCAGCAAAACAGGGGCGCCCGTCTATGGCTACACCTTC; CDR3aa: CASKTGAPVYGYTF
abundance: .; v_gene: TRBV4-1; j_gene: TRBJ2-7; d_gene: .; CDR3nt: TGCGCCAGCAGCCAACCCAGGACTTTTTACGAGCAGTACTTC; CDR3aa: CASSQPRTFYEQYF
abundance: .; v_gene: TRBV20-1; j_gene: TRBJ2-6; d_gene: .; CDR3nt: TGCAGTGCTAGAGATTCGGGTTCGCGGCTTGGGGCCAACGTCCTGACTTTC; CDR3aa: CSARDSGSRLGANVLTF
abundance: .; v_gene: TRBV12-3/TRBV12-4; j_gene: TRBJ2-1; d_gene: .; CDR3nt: TGTGCCAGCACCCTAAAAGACAGACCCTACAATGAGCAGTTCTTC; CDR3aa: CASTLKDRPYNEQFF
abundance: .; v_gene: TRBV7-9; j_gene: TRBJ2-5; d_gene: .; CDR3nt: TGTGCCAGCAGCTCCAGCTCCCAAGAGACCCAGTACTTC; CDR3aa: CASSSSSQETQYF
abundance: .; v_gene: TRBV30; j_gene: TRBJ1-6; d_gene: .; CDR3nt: TGTGCCTGGAGAAGGACAGTAAACTATAATTCACCCCTCCACTTT; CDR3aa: CAWRRTVNYNSPLHF
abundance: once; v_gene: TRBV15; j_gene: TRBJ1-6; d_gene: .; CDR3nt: TGTGCCACCAGCAGGAGAGGCGAGGGTTCACCCCTCCACTTT; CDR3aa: CATSRRGEGSPLHF
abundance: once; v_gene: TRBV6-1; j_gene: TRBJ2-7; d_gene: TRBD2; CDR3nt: TGTGCCAGCAGTGACATTGGGACTAGCAGTACCTACGAGCAGTACTTC; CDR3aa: CASSDIGTSSTYEQYF
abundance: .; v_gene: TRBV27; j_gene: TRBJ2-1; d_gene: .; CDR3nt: TGTGCCAGCAGTTTCACAGACAATGAGCAGTTCTTC; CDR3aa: CASSFTDNEQFF
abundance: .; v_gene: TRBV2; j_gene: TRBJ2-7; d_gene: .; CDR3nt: TGTGCCAGCAGTGAACGAACAGCCGGCTGGGGGGAGCAGTACTTC; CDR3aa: CASSERTAGWGEQYF
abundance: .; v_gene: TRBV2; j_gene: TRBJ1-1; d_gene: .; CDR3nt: TGTGCCAGCAGGGGGGAAGCGTTTGAAGCTTTCTTT; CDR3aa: CASRGEAFEAFF
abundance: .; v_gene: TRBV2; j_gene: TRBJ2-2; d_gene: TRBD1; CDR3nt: TGTGCCACGGGACAGGGGCCGACCGGGGAGCTGTTTTTT; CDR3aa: CATGQGPTGELFF
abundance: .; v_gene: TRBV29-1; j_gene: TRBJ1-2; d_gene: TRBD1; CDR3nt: TGCAGCGGGGACAGGTCGGAGGGCTACACCTTC; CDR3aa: CSGDRSEGYTF
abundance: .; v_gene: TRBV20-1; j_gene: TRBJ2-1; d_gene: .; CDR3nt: TGCAGTGCTAGCTCGGAGAGCTCCTACAATGAGCAGTTCTTC; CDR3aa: CSASSESSYNEQFF
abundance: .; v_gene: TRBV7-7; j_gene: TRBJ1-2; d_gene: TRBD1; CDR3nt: TGTGCCAGCAGGCAACCGACAGGGAATTGCGATGGCTACACCTTC; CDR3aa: CASRQPTGNCDGYTF
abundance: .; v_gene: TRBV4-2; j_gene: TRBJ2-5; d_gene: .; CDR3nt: TGTGCCAGCAGCCAAGAGCGGGTCGAAAGGGGGAGAAACTTGGGAGAGACCCAGTACTTC; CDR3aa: CASSQERVERGRNLGETQYF
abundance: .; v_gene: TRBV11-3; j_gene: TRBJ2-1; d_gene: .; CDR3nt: TGTGCCAGCAGCCTCGACACTGATGAGCAGTTCTTC; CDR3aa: CASSLDTDEQFF